The 31 T cell receptor beta chains given below trace back to one sample, sequenced in a study of CD8 T cells in Susac syndrome. Reverse transcription of about 0.5 to 1 ug RNA was carried out with random hexamers. Via MiXCR, TCRdb re-called the immunoSEQ multiplex PCR reads, giving one row per CDR3 protein. The table has some 220,000 distinct CDR3 sequences, about 96% seen once. Sequences were obtained from CD4+ T cells from PBMCs. These receptors were obtained from a human donor with multiple sclerosis.

This clonotype appeared a single time. The chain links TRBV20-1 to TRBJ1-5, with TRBD1 identical over 9 bases. J lost 3 bases, V lost 5 bases, and 2 bases had no gene match. The CDR3 sequence is 13 residues long. Germline V gene lookup returns CDR1 DFQATT and CDR2 SNEGSKA (reference sequence). CDR3 nucleotides: TGCAGTGCTTGGACAGGGGTCAATCAGCCCCAGCATTTT. Translation gives CSAWTGVNQPQHF.

The rearrangement uses TRBV20-1 and TRBJ1-5; perhaps TRBD1 as D (6 bases). CDR3 length: 13 amino acids. Germline V gene lookup returns CDR1 DFQATT and CDR2 SNEGSKA (reference sequence). V was shortened by 6 bases and J by 7 bases, with 16 bases between the two germline ends. As DNA, the CDR3 is TGCAGTGCCGTCAGGGGCGCGTGGCAGCCCCAGCATTTT. It specifies CSAVRGAWQPQHF.

The V and J genes are TRBV6-6 and TRBJ2-3; D is unclear. Per germline, CDR1 MNHNY and CDR2 SVGAGI (reference sequence). V was clipped by 0 bases and J by 6 bases, with 10 bases between them. This CDR3 contains 14 residues. CDR3 sequence reads: CASSYSLVADTQYF. The CDR3 nucleotides read TGTGCCAGCAGTTACTCCCTCGTGGCCGATACGCAGTATTTT.

The rearrangement links TRBV20-1 to TRBJ2-7; TRBD2 agrees at 7 bases. This CDR3 comprises 12 residues. Trimming removed 6 bases from V and 2 bases from J; junction bases left unmatched: 4. CDR1 and CDR2 from the germline V gene are DFQATT and SNEGSKA (reference sequence). The CDR3 region has the DNA TGCAGTGCGATAGCGGGTACCTACGAGCAGTACTTC. Translated, it gives CSAIAGTYEQYF.

The chain joins TRBV5-6 to TRBJ2-1; D ambiguous. V was clipped by 0 bases and J by 3 bases, with 1 base between them. CDR1 and CDR2 from the germline V gene are SGHDT and YYEEEE. The CDR3 spans 12 residues. The CDR3 DNA reads as TGTGCCAGCAGCTTGGTCTACAATGAGCAGTTCTTC. As protein: CASSLVYNEQFF.

The chain joins TRBV30 to TRBJ2-2; no definite D call. Trimming cost V 1 base and J 6 bases, with 6 bases left between them. Germline V gives CDR1 GTSNPN, CDR2 SVGIG (reference sequence). The CDR3 runs to 12 residues. DNA of the CDR3: TGTGCCTGGAGTGGTGGCGCCGGGGAGCTGTTTTTT. As protein: CAWSGGAGELFF.

The chain joins TRBV3-1 to TRBJ1-6; D is possibly TRBD1 (5 bases). Looked up from germline, CDR1 is LGHDT and CDR2 is YNNKEL (reference sequence). Trimming left V 3 bases short and J 2 bases short, with 11 bases between. The CDR3 consists of 16 residues. The DNA of the CDR3 is TGTGCCAGCAGCCACTCCCAGGGCGCCTATAATTCACCCCTCCACTTT. This codes for CASSHSQGAYNSPLHF. Looking up the rest from reference TRBV3-1 and TRBJ1-6 gives the full variable domain: DTAVSQTPKYLVTQMGNDKSIKCEQNLGHDTMYWYKQDSKKFLKIMFSYNNKELIINETVPNRFSPKSPDKAHLNLHINSLELGDSAVYFCASSHSQGAYNSPLHFGNGTRLTVT.

This clonotype was seen only once. The V and J genes are TRBV15 and TRBJ2-1, with D uncertain. Per the germline V gene, CDR1 is LNHNV and CDR2 is YYDKDF (reference sequence). V was clipped by 0 bases and J by 13 bases, with 16 bases between them. The length of the CDR3 is 14 residues. DNA for the CDR3: TGTGCCACCAGCAGAGAGGTGGTCCCCTCGAACCAGTTCTTC. It yields the protein CATSREVVPSNQFF.

The V gene is TRBV2, the J gene TRBJ2-1; 11 bases align to TRBD2. Trimming took 9 bases from V and 2 from J; bases not matched to a gene: 6. The germline gives CDR1 SNHLY, CDR2 FYNNEI. The CDR3 has 15 amino acids. CDR3 in DNA: TGTGCCAGTCGATCTAGCGGGGGGACCTACAATGAGCAGTTCTTC. This encodes CASRSSGGTYNEQFF.

V and J are TRBV5-1 and TRBJ2-2; 7 bases agree with TRBD1. With 4 bases clipped from V and 7 bases from J, the junction kept 10 bases outside the gene matches. CDR3 length: 15 residues. Per germline, CDR1 SGHRS and CDR2 YFSETQ. Here the CDR3 reads CASSVLTGLIGELFF. The CDR3 coding sequence is TGCGCCAGCAGCGTCTTGACAGGGCTCATCGGGGAGCTGTTTTTT.

The V and J genes are TRBV30 and TRBJ2-5; D is possibly TRBD2 (7 bases). Germline CDR1 and CDR2: GTSNPN and SVGIG (reference sequence). The CDR3 contains 17 residues. V was trimmed by 0 bases and J by 3 bases, leaving 20 bases between them. The CDR3 sequence is CAWSVRGGGSWKETQYF. The CDR3, as DNA: TGTGCCTGGAGTGTACGCGGGGGCGGGAGTTGGAAAGAGACCCAGTACTTC.

This chain joins TRBV5-1 and TRBJ2-5; 8 bases are shared with TRBD2. Germline-derived CDR1 and CDR2 are SGHRS and YFSETQ. This CDR3 region has 17 residues. Trimming took 1 base from V and 2 from J; bases not matched to a gene: 10. The CDR3 sequence is CASSLNRSGVTQETQYF. The CDR3 bases are TGCGCCAGCAGCTTGAATCGTAGCGGGGTAACTCAAGAGACCCAGTACTTC.

This chain uses TRBV7-9 with TRBJ2-5; D not certain. Trimming cost V 7 bases and J 5 bases, with 20 bases left between them. The CDR3 totals 15 residues. Looked up from germline, CDR1 is SEHNR and CDR2 is FQNEAQ (reference sequence). CDR3 sequence: CASTRGVLLWETQYF. The DNA for the CDR3 is TGTGCCAGCACCCGAGGCGTCCTCCTCTGGGAGACCCAGTACTTC.

This sequence joins TRBV3-1 and TRBJ2-5; D uncertain. This CDR3 comprises 13 residues. The germline V and J ends were trimmed by 2 bases and 2 bases, with 6 bases remaining between them. Per the germline V gene, CDR1 is LGHDT and CDR2 is YNNKEL (reference sequence). Written as DNA, the CDR3 is TGTGCCAGCAGCCAACCAGTTCAAGAGACCCAGTACTTC. This encodes CASSQPVQETQYF.

V usage is TRBV30 and J usage is TRBJ2-1; perhaps TRBD2 as D (5 bases). CDR1 and CDR2 (germline): GTSNPN, SVGIG (reference sequence). The CDR3 extends over 12 amino acids. V lost 0 bases and J lost 12, with 12 bases in between. The CDR3 region is CAWSVMVGVQFF. The CDR3 DNA is TGTGCCTGGAGTGTAATGGTCGGGGTGCAGTTCTTC.

The rearrangement uses TRBV2 and TRBJ1-4; D call uncertain. CDR3 length: 14 residues. CDR1 and CDR2 (germline): SNHLY, FYNNEI. The V gene lost 3 bases and the J gene lost 6 bases, with 11 bases spanning the gap. CDR3 residues: CASSDAPTHEKLFF. The CDR3 region has the DNA TGTGCCAGCAGTGACGCACCGACCCATGAAAAACTGTTTTTT.

The J gene is TRBJ2-7, the V gene TRBV12-3 or TRBV12-4; D might be TRBD1 (5 bases). CDR3 length: 15 residues. Trimming took 6 bases from V and 5 from J, leaving 20 bases between them. DNA of the CDR3: TGTGCCAGCAGCGACCGCGCAGGGATCTTCCACGAGCAGTACTTC. Translating gives CASSDRAGIFHEQYF.

The chain joins TRBV12-5 to TRBJ2-3; no reliable D call. The CDR3 is made up of 15 amino acids. V lost 0 bases, J lost 1 base, and 8 bases lay in between. The germline CDR1 and CDR2 sequences are LGHNT and FRNRAP. CDR3 sequence (DNA): TGTGCTAGTGGTTTGGTACTTGGAGGCACAGATACGCAGTATTTT. As protein: CASGLVLGGTDTQYF.

This clonotype showed up just once. Written as DNA, the CDR3 is TGTGCCAGCAGCCCGTCAGGGGGCAAAACTGAAGCTTTCTTT. This translates into CASSPSGGKTEAFF. V gene TRBV7-9 combines with J gene TRBJ1-1; 8 bases line up with TRBD1. V shed 5 bases, J shed 5 bases, and the junction held 7 bases outside the gene matches. Germline CDR1 reads SEHNR; CDR2 reads FQNEAQ (reference sequence). The CDR3 covers 14 residues.

The chain links TRBV4-1 to TRBJ1-5; tentatively, D is TRBD1 (5 bases). Germline V gives CDR1 MGHRA, CDR2 YSYEKL. The CDR3 has 13 amino acids. V lost 1 base and J 5 bases, leaving 6 bases between the germline ends. The CDR3 region has the DNA TGCGCCAGCAGCCAAGCGGGGGATCAGCCCCAGCATTTT. It codes for CASSQAGDQPQHF.

This rearrangement joins TRBV19 to TRBJ2-1; the D call may be TRBD1 or TRBD2 (5 bases each). Deletions cut 5 bases from V and 6 bases from J, with 11 bases between. This CDR3 is 13 amino acids long. Germline-derived CDR1 and CDR2 are LNHDA and SQIVND (reference sequence). The CDR3, as DNA: TGTGCCAGTAGTCGGTCCGGGACCAATGAGCAGTTCTTC. Its translation: CASSRSGTNEQFF.

V gene TRBV7-2 combines with J gene TRBJ2-1; perhaps TRBD2 as D (7 bases). The CDR3 totals 15 residues. In germline, CDR1 is SGHTA, CDR2 FQGNSA. V was trimmed by 1 base and J by 4 bases, leaving 11 bases between them. CDR3: CASSLGGGKYNEQFF. CDR3 nucleotide sequence: TGTGCCAGCAGCTTAGGCGGGGGCAAATACAATGAGCAGTTCTTC.

This chain connects TRBV6-6 to TRBJ2-1; TRBD1 or TRBD2 may be the D gene (5 bases each). The CDR3 covers 15 residues. The ends were cut back, 6 bases at V and 1 base at J, with 13 bases in the middle. Looked up from germline, CDR1 is MNHNY and CDR2 is SVGAGI (reference sequence). The CDR3 reads CASRRGDTSYNEQFF. CDR3 DNA: TGTGCCAGCAGACGGGGCGACACGTCCTACAATGAGCAGTTCTTC.

This chain uses TRBV25-1 with TRBJ2-7; 8 positions match TRBD2. The germline CDR1 and CDR2 sequences are MGHDK and SYGVNS. The length of the CDR3 is 14 residues. V lost 6 bases, J lost 0 bases, and 4 bases stayed unmatched. The CDR3 loop reads CASSGAGGSYEQYF. For the CDR3, the DNA is TGTGCCAGCAGCGGGGCGGGGGGCTCCTACGAGCAGTACTTC.

The rearrangement links TRBV30 to TRBJ2-3; D remains ambiguous. The germline V gene encodes CDR1 GTSNPN and CDR2 SVGIG (reference sequence). CDR3 length: 14 amino acids. Trimming shortened V by 0 bases and J by 1 base, and 8 bases separated the two germline ends. The CDR3 loop is CAWSVPLGTDTQYF. DNA for the CDR3: TGTGCCTGGAGTGTCCCTCTGGGCACAGATACGCAGTATTTT.

CDR3 DNA sequence: TGCAGCGTTGAGCTGACAGGGAACACTGAAGCTTTCTTT. Residues: CSVELTGNTEAFF. This sequence joins TRBV29-1 and TRBJ1-1; D perhaps matches TRBD1 (6 bases). V lost 3 bases and J lost 1, with 9 bases in between. The CDR3 runs 13 residues. The germline CDR1 and CDR2 sequences are SQVTM and ANQGSEA.

The chain links TRBV15 to TRBJ2-7, with 8 bases fitting TRBD1. V was pared by 2 bases and J by 3 bases, with 6 bases of the junction left unmatched. Germline V gene data show CDR1 as LNHNV and CDR2 as YYDKDF (reference sequence). The CDR3 is made up of 15 amino acids. CDR3 residues: CATSRTTGVGYEQYF. The CDR3 nucleotides are TGTGCCACCAGCAGAACGACAGGGGTAGGCTACGAGCAGTACTTC.

This chain joins TRBV11-2 and TRBJ2-3; TRBD2 matches 14 bases. V lost 5 bases, J lost 0 bases, and 7 bases stayed unmatched. This CDR3 comprises 18 residues. Per germline, CDR1 SGHAT and CDR2 FQNNGV. The CDR3 protein is CASSQQGLAGASTDTQYF. The CDR3 DNA follows: TGTGCCAGCAGCCAACAGGGACTAGCGGGGGCGAGCACAGATACGCAGTATTTT.

CDR3 amino acids: CSARFNEQFF. CDR3 in DNA: TGCAGTGCTAGATTCAATGAGCAGTTCTTC. J is TRBJ2-1 and V is TRBV20-1; no clear D. V lost 2 bases and J lost 6, with 2 bases in between. The length of the CDR3 is 10 residues. The germline CDR1 and CDR2 sequences are DFQATT and SNEGSKA (reference sequence).

V is TRBV12-3 or TRBV12-4 and J is TRBJ2-4; 10 nucleotides match TRBD2. The trim removed 4 bases at V and 6 bases at J, leaving 6 bases unmatched. The CDR3 totals 15 residues. CDR3 coding DNA: TGTGCCAGCAGTTACCTAGCGGGAGTATTAAACATTCAGTACTTC. This sequence encodes CASSYLAGVLNIQYF.

The rearrangement uses TRBV29-1 and TRBJ2-7, with 11 bases that match TRBD2. This CDR3 has 14 amino acids. V trimming: 4 bases; J trimming: 2 bases; junction bases outside the gene matches: 4. Germline loops: CDR1 SQVTM, CDR2 ANQGSEA. The CDR3 sequence is CSVVGLAGAYEQYF. CDR3 nucleotides: TGCAGCGTTGTAGGACTAGCGGGTGCCTACGAGCAGTACTTC.